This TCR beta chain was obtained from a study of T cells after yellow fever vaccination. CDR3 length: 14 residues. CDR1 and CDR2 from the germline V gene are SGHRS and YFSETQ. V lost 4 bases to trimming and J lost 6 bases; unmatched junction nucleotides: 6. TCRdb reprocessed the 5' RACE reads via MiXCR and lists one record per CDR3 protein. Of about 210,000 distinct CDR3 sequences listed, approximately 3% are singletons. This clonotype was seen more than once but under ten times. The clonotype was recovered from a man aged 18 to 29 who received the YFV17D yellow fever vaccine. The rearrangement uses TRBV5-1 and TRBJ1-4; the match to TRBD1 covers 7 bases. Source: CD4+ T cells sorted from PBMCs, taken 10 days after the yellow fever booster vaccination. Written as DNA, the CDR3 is TGCGCCAGCAGCAGGGAGGGGGCAGATGAAAAACTGTTTTTT. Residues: CASSREGADEKLFF.